This note documents a single T cell receptor (beta chain) sequence. Antigen unknown. The record originates from a study of blood T cells in healthy people across ages. Overall study context: Roughly one uniquely barcoded beta molecule per two T cells was captured.

CDR1 and CDR2 (germline): PRHDT, FYEKMQ (reference sequence). This CDR3 is 15 amino acids long. The trim removed 4 bases at V and 11 bases at J, leaving 9 bases unmatched. Sample-barcoded 5' priming and a J-beta primer mix drove a second PCR of roughly 6 to 12 cycles. The authors tagged each cDNA molecule using a template-switch adaptor with 12 random nucleotides. From the 5' RACE reads, TCRdb called clonotypes with MiXCR, one entry per CDR3 protein. Among 850,000 to 1,000,000 distinct CDR3 sequences listed, roughly 51% were seen once. Overall study results and limits: In these data, TCR beta diversity tracked strongly with naive T cell percentage. TCR beta diversity per million T cells fell roughly linearly with age.

The clonotype was recovered from a woman aged 55-69 years in good health. The chain has TRBV13 and TRBJ2-5; 14 bases are shared with TRBD2. What was sequenced was blood. CDR3 protein: CASSSTGLAGVEQYF. The DNA of the CDR3 is TGTGCCAGCAGCTCGACGGGACTAGCGGGAGTTGAGCAGTACTTC. Filled out from reference TRBV13 and TRBJ2-5, the complete variable domain reads AAGVIQSPRHLIKEKRETATLKCYPIPRHDTVYWYQQGPGQDPQFLISFYEKMQSDKGSIPDRFSAQQFSDYHSELNMSSLELGDSALYFCASSSTGLAGVEQYFGPGTRLLVL.